The clone carrying this T cell receptor beta chain has just one count. This record comes from a study of blood T cell repertoires in COVID-19. Whole-study context: The United States, Italy and Spain provided the acute and convalescent COVID-19 samples. T cells, B-cell-depleted T cells, or PBMCs provided the cDNA or gDNA that served as material.

Germline values: CDR1 SNHLY, CDR2 FYNNEI. V lost 4 bases and J lost 2, with 20 bases in between. This CDR3 has 17 residues. While infection was still active, Seattle patients were enrolled and then followed longitudinally. Source study methods: By means of reference gene primer amplification, nucleated cell counts were estimated. Sequencing was performed with immunoSEQ multiplex PCR; in TCRdb, only in-frame clones are kept and a portion is missing. Clone size and the V and J calls come from that table; the DNA yielded D and trimming. The sample has 250,000 to 350,000 clones; 85% to 90% are singletons.

Sequencing used peripheral blood. V and J are TRBV2 and TRBJ2-5; TRBD2 is a possible D gene (6 bases). The TCR originated in a woman in her 30s with COVID-19, enrolled during active disease. The CDR3 coding sequence is TGTGCCAGCAGTGTTAGCCCCTTCCTTGGGAGGCAAGAGACCCAGTACTTC. As protein: CASSVSPFLGRQETQYF.